A single sample is the source of the 30 T cell receptor beta chains below, sequenced in a study of PD-L1 blockade in urothelial cancer. Libraries were prepared by immunoSEQ multiplex PCR; TCRdb keeps only in-frame clonotypes and omits some of them. The sample lists under 35,000 clones, more than 75% occurring once. The specimen comprised PBMCs, sampled around atezolizumab (anti-PD-L1) treatment. These receptors were collected from a middle-aged man with urothelial cancer.

The chain is built from TRBV19 and TRBJ1-2; a weak D match, TRBD1 (6 bases). Germline V gene lookup returns CDR1 LNHDA and CDR2 SQIVND (reference sequence). CDR3 length: 14 residues. V was shortened by 3 bases and J by 0 bases, with 8 bases between the two germline ends. CDR3 in DNA: TGTGCCAGTAGTATGGACAGAGCTAACTATGGCTACACCTTC. Translation gives CASSMDRANYGYTF.

The chain combines TRBV18 with TRBJ2-1, with TRBD1 as a possible D gene (7 bases). Deletions cut 3 bases from V and 13 bases from J, with 19 bases between. In germline, CDR1 is KGHSH, CDR2 LQKENI. The CDR3 is made up of 14 amino acids. The CDR3 region is CASSPEGAPGLQFF. The CDR3 DNA follows: TGTGCCAGCTCACCCGAGGGGGCCCCAGGACTACAGTTCTTC.

The genes are TRBV11-3 and TRBJ2-1; 9 nucleotides line up with TRBD2. CDR3 length: 18 amino acids. Germline loops: CDR1 SGHNT, CDR2 YENEEA. The J segment lost 7 bases and the V segment lost 4 bases, leaving 17 bases of the junction unmatched. The CDR3 DNA is TGTGCCAGCAGCTCCCTAAATAGGCTAGCGGGAAAAGAGAATGAGCAGTTCTTC. Its protein is CASSSLNRLAGKENEQFF.

The chain is built from TRBV28 and TRBJ2-1; 11 bases match TRBD2. J gave up 1 base and V 2 bases, and 10 bases lay outside the gene matches. The germline V gene encodes CDR1 MDHEN and CDR2 SYDVKM. This CDR3 spans 19 amino acids. The CDR3 protein is CASSLTSGRRGGSYNEQFF. CDR3 nucleotide sequence: TGTGCCAGCAGTTTAACTAGCGGGAGAAGGGGTGGATCCTACAATGAGCAGTTCTTC.

This chain connects TRBV30 to TRBJ1-6; 8 bases align to TRBD1. Per germline, CDR1 GTSNPN and CDR2 SVGIG (reference sequence). This CDR3 is built from 17 residues. Germline trimming cut 5 bases from V and 8 bases from J; bases unmatched to any gene: 17. The CDR3 sequence: CAWLRTGNPTNHSPLHF. The CDR3 nucleotides read TGTGCCTGGTTACGGACAGGGAACCCAACGAATCATTCACCCCTCCACTTT.

The chain has TRBV27 and TRBJ2-2; 7 positions agree with TRBD2. After removal of 2 bases from V and 4 bases from J, the junction contained 10 bases not matched to a gene. Per germline, CDR1 MNHEY and CDR2 SMNVEV (reference sequence). This CDR3 is 17 amino acids long. DNA for the CDR3: TGTGCCAGCAGTTTAAAAGTTCGGGGGGTCGGCACCGGGGAGCTGTTTTTT. Translation: CASSLKVRGVGTGELFF.

The J gene is TRBJ1-1, the V gene TRBV9; D gene unclear. Per germline, CDR1 SGDLS and CDR2 YYNGEE. V was clipped by 3 bases and J by 7 bases, with 13 bases between them. This CDR3 contains 13 residues. In DNA form, the CDR3 reads TGTGCCAGCAGCGCGTCCCCGAGAGATGAAGCTTTCTTT. Translated, it gives CASSASPRDEAFF.

The chain has TRBV11-2 and TRBJ1-1; TRBD1 aligns across 7 bases. Per the germline V gene, CDR1 is SGHAT and CDR2 is FQNNGV. The CDR3 spans 17 residues. J lost 4 bases, V lost 1 base, and 12 bases had no gene match. The CDR3 loop reads CASSLGAGGFVGTEAFF. CDR3 sequence (DNA): TGTGCCAGCAGCTTAGGGGCAGGGGGATTTGTCGGCACTGAAGCTTTCTTT.

In its sample, this clone was seen once. The chain uses TRBV7-9 and TRBJ1-2; D ambiguous. There are 13 residues in the CDR3. V was shortened by 1 base and J by 2 bases, with 5 bases between the two germline ends. Germline V CDR1 and CDR2: SEHNR, FQNEAQ (reference sequence). CDR3 DNA sequence: TGTGCCAGCAGCTTAGACGGGAACTATGGCTACACCTTC. Protein: CASSLDGNYGYTF.

This clone turned up a few times. V and J are TRBV30 and TRBJ1-1; unclear D gene. This CDR3 contains 12 residues. Germline lookup yields CDR1 GTSNPN and CDR2 SVGIG (reference sequence). V was pared by 5 bases and J by 1 base, with 8 bases between. CDR3 loop: CAWEDTNTEAFF. The CDR3 coding sequence is TGTGCCTGGGAAGACACGAACACTGAAGCTTTCTTT.

The chain is built from TRBV30 and TRBJ1-5; no reliable D call. V was cut by 2 bases and J by 3 bases, with 11 bases left in between. Germline CDR1 GTSNPN, CDR2 SVGIG (reference sequence). This CDR3 is built from 14 residues. Written as DNA, the CDR3 is TGTGCCTGGAGTCCCCGTAGATCCAATCAGCCCCAGCATTTT. Its protein product is CAWSPRRSNQPQHF.

In the case of this clone: An end of the junction differs from the germline gene, which may be a read error. This chain links TRBV7-7 with TRBJ2-3; 7 positions agree with TRBD2. This CDR3 region has 15 residues. Germline lookup yields CDR1 SSHAT and CDR2 FNYEAQ (reference sequence). CDR3 bases: TGTGCTAGCAGCCGGACTAGTTCACGCACAGATACGCAGTATTTT. It encodes CASSRTSSRTDTQYF.

CDR3 DNA sequence: TGCGCCAGCAGCCTCGGAGGGCTTAGCACAGATACGCAGTATTTT. Residues: CASSLGGLSTDTQYF. The chain employs TRBV5-1 and TRBJ2-3, with D possibly matching TRBD2 (6 bases). Deletions cut 4 bases from V and 0 bases from J, with 12 bases between. Per the germline V gene, CDR1 is SGHRS and CDR2 is YFSETQ. The CDR3 consists of 15 residues.

V usage is TRBV5-1 and J usage is TRBJ2-1; tentatively, D is TRBD1 (6 bases). V gave up 0 bases and J gave up 7 bases, with 14 bases separating them. This CDR3 region has 15 residues. CDR1 and CDR2 from the germline V gene are SGHRS and YFSETQ. The CDR3 DNA is TGCGCCAGCAGCTTGGGGGGGCGCGTAGTGAATGAGCAGTTCTTC. This sequence encodes CASSLGGRVVNEQFF.

The chain is built from TRBV28 and TRBJ2-7; TRBD1 matches at 8 bases. This CDR3 is 14 amino acids long. The germline CDR1 and CDR2 sequences are MDHEN and SYDVKM. V dropped 4 bases and J dropped 4; count of bases not matched to a gene: 6. The CDR3 loop is CASSSRQGRYEQYF. The DNA of the CDR3 is TGTGCCAGCAGTTCCCGACAGGGGAGGTACGAGCAGTACTTC.

The V and J genes are TRBV30 and TRBJ2-4; D possibly corresponds to TRBD2 (5 bases). The CDR3 consists of 13 residues. Trimming took off 0 bases at V and 9 bases at J, with 12 bases between the two ends. Per germline, CDR1 GTSNPN and CDR2 SVGIG (reference sequence). CDR3 DNA: TGTGCCTGGAGTGTCACCGGGGTTGGCATTCAGTACTTC. Encoded protein: CAWSVTGVGIQYF.

The genes are TRBV7-9 and TRBJ2-7; possible D gene TRBD2, 6 bases. Deletions cut 2 bases from V and 0 bases from J, with 20 bases between. This CDR3 comprises 18 residues. Germline values: CDR1 SEHNR, CDR2 FQNEAQ (reference sequence). The CDR3 nucleotides read TGTGCCAGCAGCTTACCCCCGCGGGACCTTAAGATCTCCTACGAGCAGTACTTC. This encodes CASSLPPRDLKISYEQYF.

This clone was counted between two and nine times. The chain uses TRBV4-2 and TRBJ1-1; 7 positions match TRBD1. Germline-derived CDR1 and CDR2 are LGHNA and YNFKEQ. The CDR3 sequence is 14 residues long. Losses at the gene ends were 4 bases for V and 5 bases for J; bases not matched to a gene: 7. The CDR3 DNA sequence: TGTGCCAGCAGCCTCCAAACCAGGGGGACTGAAGCTTTCTTT. This codes for CASSLQTRGTEAFF.

CDR3 DNA sequence: TGTGCCAGCAGCGCTATGGGGGGAGATACGCAGTATTTT. It specifies CASSAMGGDTQYF. V and J are TRBV6-1 and TRBJ2-3, with D maybe TRBD2 (6 bases). V dropped 6 bases and J dropped 5 bases, with 12 bases sitting between them. The CDR3 spans 13 residues. Per the germline V gene, CDR1 is MNHNS and CDR2 is SASEGT.

The chain links TRBV10-3 to TRBJ1-5, with 7 bases aligning to TRBD1. Germline CDR1 reads ENHRY; CDR2 reads SYGVKD. The length of the CDR3 is 14 residues. Trimming cost V 6 bases and J 4 bases; bases outside gene matches: 6. The CDR3 coding sequence is TGTGCCATCAGCCGCGACAGGGATAATCAGCCCCAGCATTTT. It translates to CAISRDRDNQPQHF.

The chain combines TRBV29-1 with TRBJ2-1, with a possible D match to TRBD2 (5 bases). Trimming shortened V by 2 bases and J by 0 bases, and 14 bases separated the two germline ends. Germline CDR1 and CDR2: SQVTM and ANQGSEA. There are 16 residues in the CDR3. The CDR3 region is CSVESFSASSYNEQFF. The CDR3 DNA reads TGCAGCGTTGAAAGTTTTAGCGCCAGCTCCTACAATGAGCAGTTCTTC.

The chain combines TRBV9 with TRBJ2-1; 10 bases line up with TRBD2. J lost 5 bases, V lost 6 bases, and 5 bases had no gene match. Looked up from germline, CDR1 is SGDLS and CDR2 is YYNGEE. The CDR3 is 14 amino acids. The CDR3 loop reads CASTFGLADNEQFF. The CDR3 coding sequence is TGTGCCAGCACCTTTGGACTAGCGGACAATGAGCAGTTCTTC.

The sample holds one count of this clone. The chain joins TRBV30 to TRBJ2-6; perhaps TRBD1 as D (5 bases). The CDR3 runs to 14 residues. Trimming removed 3 bases at V and 5 bases at J, with 11 bases between. From germline, CDR1 is GTSNPN and CDR2 SVGIG (reference sequence). The CDR3 DNA follows: TGTGCCTGGAGAGACAGAGGCTGGGCCAACGTCCTGACTTTC. Translation gives CAWRDRGWANVLTF. The complete variable domain, with remaining parts taken from reference TRBV30 and TRBJ2-6, reads SQTIHQWPATLVQPVGSPLSLECTVEGTSNPNLYWYRQAAGRGLQLLFYSVGIGQISSEVPQNLSASRPQDRQFILSSKKLLLSDSGFYLCAWRDRGWANVLTFGAGSRLTVL.

The V gene is TRBV19, the J gene TRBJ2-6; the match to TRBD1 covers 8 bases. The J segment lost 2 bases and the V segment lost 4 bases, leaving 10 bases of the junction unmatched. Germline CDR1 LNHDA, CDR2 SQIVND (reference sequence). This CDR3 is built from 18 residues. The CDR3 loop is CASSSSTGALPGANVLTF. The CDR3 region has the DNA TGTGCCAGTAGTAGTTCGACAGGGGCCCTCCCTGGGGCCAACGTCCTGACTTTC.

The genes are TRBV27 and TRBJ1-6; D is undetermined. The V gene's germline CDR1 is MNHEY and CDR2 SMNVEV (reference sequence). V dropped 4 bases and J dropped 0 bases, with 4 bases sitting between them. The CDR3 length is 14 residues. The CDR3 DNA sequence: TGTGCCAGCAGTTCGAGCTCCTATAATTCACCCCTCCACTTT. Translation: CASSSSSYNSPLHF.

V gene TRBV19 combines with J gene TRBJ2-5; 9 nucleotides match TRBD2. Germline V lookup: CDR1 LNHDA, CDR2 SQIVND (reference sequence). Trimming took 6 bases from V and 2 from J; bases not matched to a gene: 7. The CDR3 runs to 15 residues. The CDR3 nucleotides read TGTGCCAGTAGGTTTAGCGGGGGACAGCAAGAGACCCAGTACTTC. Protein sequence: CASRFSGGQQETQYF.

The chain carries TRBV6-5 and TRBJ2-7; D possibly corresponds to TRBD2 (5 bases). The ends were cut back, 6 bases at V and 0 bases at J, with 12 bases in the middle. Looked up from germline, CDR1 is MNHEY and CDR2 is SVGAGI. The CDR3 extends over 14 amino acids. The CDR3 is CASRPGSGSYEQYF. The CDR3 DNA is TGTGCCAGCAGACCTGGGAGTGGCTCCTACGAGCAGTACTTC.

The J gene is TRBJ1-2, the V gene TRBV10-2; a weak D match, TRBD1 (6 bases). The CDR3 has 16 residues. Germline V gives CDR1 WSHSY, CDR2 SAAADI. The V end was cut by 5 bases, the J end by 2 bases, with 18 bases between. The chain's CDR3 is CASSPELQGKNYGYTF. The CDR3 nucleotides read TGCGCCAGCAGTCCCGAACTCCAGGGGAAGAACTATGGCTACACCTTC.

By sample share, this clone is medium-sized. The genes are TRBV30 and TRBJ1-1; D is possibly TRBD1 (5 bases). The CDR3 extends over 14 amino acids. CDR1 is GTSNPN and CDR2 is SVGIG in the germline V gene (reference sequence). V was pared by 5 bases and J by 4 bases, with 17 bases between. The DNA of the CDR3 is TGTGCCTGGTTAATAGCGGGACCTGGCACTGAAGCTTTCTTT. Its translation is CAWLIAGPGTEAFF.

V and J are TRBV18 and TRBJ2-2, with 7 nucleotides matching TRBD2. Trimming removed 6 bases from V and 4 bases from J; junction bases left unmatched: 8. The CDR3 has 15 residues. Per the germline V gene, CDR1 is KGHSH and CDR2 is LQKENI. The CDR3 loop is CASSPWGGATGELFF. The CDR3 nucleotides are TGTGCCAGCTCCCCCTGGGGAGGGGCCACCGGGGAGCTGTTTTTT.